Described below is a single T cell receptor (beta chain) sequence and its context. The count of this clone is one. Its recognized antigen is unknown. There are no base qualities to consult, and no much larger clone falls within one base. These data are taken from a study of Tregs in tolerant kidney transplant recipients (dated by TCRdb to between 2018 and 2020). Some background on the complete study: The study applied TCRbeta sequencing to find donor-specific regulatory T cells before combined kidney and bone marrow transplantation and then followed those same cells after transplant. TCRbeta repertoire sequencing was used in a few healthy controls to compare several methods for expanding Tregs specific for an allogeneic donor. Overall study results and their limits: The most biologically relevant and donor-specific TCRbeta repertoire appeared to be identified by expanding Tregs with activated donor B cells. The study was constrained by small patient numbers, and validation of the findings is required in larger populations and under other immunosuppression protocols. Biological reproducibility was not examined directly, but technical replication error appeared to be minimal.

Thawed PBMCs were FACS-sorted into unstimulated Tregs (CD4+CD25+CD127-), CD4+ non-Tregs (CD4+CD25-), CD4 cells and CD8 cells. Blood from healthy controls was obtained either as purchased buffy coats or from healthy volunteers. Healthy control blood was separated into PBMCs by Ficoll density gradient and cryopreserved, and patient PBMCs were collected both before and after transplant. The V end loses 8 bases and the J end loses 4 bases, and a stretch of 17 bases separates them. Sequences GTSNPN (CDR1) and SVGIG (CDR2) are obtained from the germline V gene (reference sequence). The cysteine opens and the phenylalanine closes a CDR3 of 14 amino acids. Of all the DNA, just the CDR3 is kept, 42 bases in frame from base 1. For TCRbeta CDR3 sequencing, genomic DNA was extracted from sorted cells using the QIAGEN DNeasy Blood and Tissue Kit. High-throughput TCRbeta CDR3 sequencing, including PCR amplification with bias correction and internal controls, was performed commercially through immunoSEQ. Regarding the original processing steps: Unique productive TCRbeta sequences were defined by CDR3 nucleotide sequence where primers matched, otherwise by CDR3 amino acid sequence with Vbeta and Jbeta genes. Sorting error was corrected by removing sequences shared between sorted populations at a frequency ratio of 2:1 or less, and the remaining shared sequences were assigned to the higher population. A sequence counted as donor-reactive if, in CFSE-low cells, the sequence had a frequency of at least 0.01% and was expanded at least 5-fold compared with unstimulated cells. Repertoire divergence was quantified by Jensen-Shannon divergence using the top 100 TCRbeta sequences ranked by frequency. For any sample with multiple sequencing runs, sorting error was corrected in each run separately before the runs were pooled. TCRdb mirrors the immuneACCESS table, restricted to in-frame sequences. Some clones are absent from its copies; in checked studies, under half trace to an unresolved V gene, and the reason for the others is unknown. From that table come the V and J calls and clone size; the DNA was used to work out D and trimming. Counted in this sample were approximately 90,000 clones; over 85% of them appeared once. Together, the top ten hold roughly 4.7% of the sample.

The chain employs TRBV30 and TRBJ2-2, and possibly TRBD2, on 7 matching bases. The source of this sequence is a human donor in good health. The material sequenced was CD8+ T cells from blood. The CDR3 region reads CAGLPGEGTGELFF. The DNA sequence follows: TGTGCCGGACTCCCAGGGGAGGGCACCGGGGAGCTGTTTTTT.